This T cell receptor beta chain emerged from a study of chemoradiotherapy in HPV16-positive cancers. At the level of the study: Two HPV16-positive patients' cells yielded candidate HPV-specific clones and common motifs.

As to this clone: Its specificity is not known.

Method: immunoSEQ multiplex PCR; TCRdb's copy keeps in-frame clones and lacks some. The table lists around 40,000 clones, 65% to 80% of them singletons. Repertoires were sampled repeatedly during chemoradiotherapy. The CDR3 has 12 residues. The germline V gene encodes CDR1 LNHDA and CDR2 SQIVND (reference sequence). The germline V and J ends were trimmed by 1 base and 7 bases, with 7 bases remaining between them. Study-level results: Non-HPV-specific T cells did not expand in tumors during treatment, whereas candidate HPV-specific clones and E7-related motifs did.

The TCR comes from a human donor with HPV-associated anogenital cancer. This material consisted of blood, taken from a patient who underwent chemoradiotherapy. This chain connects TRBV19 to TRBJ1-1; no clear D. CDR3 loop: CASSIANGEAFF. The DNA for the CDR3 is TGTGCCAGTAGTATAGCTAACGGTGAAGCTTTCTTT. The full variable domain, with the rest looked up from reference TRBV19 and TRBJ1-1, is DGGITQSPKYLFRKEGQNVTLSCEQNLNHDAMYWYRQDPGQGLRLIYYSQIVNDFQKGDIAEGYSVSREKKESFPLTVTSAQKNPTAFYLCASSIANGEAFFGQGTRLTVV.